This T cell receptor (beta chain) is drawn from a study of T-cell reconstitution after alpha-beta-depleted transplantation in children. Study outcomes and limitations: Where some patients showed high TCRbeta diversity at day 60, it came from recipient T cells and thymic progenitors that had survived. It was newly produced T cells that mostly accounted for T-cell counts and diversity one year after transplant. There were reportedly several hundred expanded graft clones from which alpha-beta T cells came about two months after transplant.

The TCRbeta library was prepared with unique molecular identifiers. MiXCR was run by TCRdb on the PCR reads, yielding one entry per CDR3 protein. The sample holds about 110,000 distinct CDR3 sequences, almost 6.5% seen once. This clonotype was recorded at least ten times. The antigen remains unidentified. Sequences were derived from PBMCs, mostly from graft donor cells, sampled 360 days after TCRalphabeta/CD19-depleted stem cell transplant. This clonotype was obtained from a male patient aged 2-10 years who had a stem cell transplant for acute lymphoblastic leukemia, so the T cells may come from the graft donor.

The CDR3 protein is CSATADRGGIGYQETQYF. In DNA form, the CDR3 reads TGCAGTGCTACTGCCGACAGGGGAGGGATTGGGTACCAAGAGACCCAGTACTTC. The rearrangement joins TRBV20-1 to TRBJ2-5; a weak D match, TRBD1 (8 bases). The V gene's germline CDR1 is DFQATT and CDR2 SNEGSKA (reference sequence). This CDR3 has 18 residues. Trimming removed 4 bases at V and 0 bases at J, with 24 bases between.